The sample holds a few counts of the clone carrying this T cell receptor (beta chain). Its antigen is as yet unknown. The data derive from a study of blood T cells in healthy people across ages. Study conclusions and caveats: Calculation of diversity from one million T cells yielded estimates considered to be underestimates.

The V end was cut by 5 bases, the J end by 5 bases, with 19 bases between. The CDR3 sequence is 15 residues long. In germline, CDR1 is DFQATT, CDR2 SNEGSKA (reference sequence). A second PCR, run for about 7 to 12 cycles, used a sample-barcoded 5' primer plus a J-beta primer mix. TCRdb processed the 5' RACE reads anew with MiXCR; each CDR3 protein has one entry. The sample consists of 1.5 million to 2 million distinct CDR3 sequences, 28% of them appearing once. Specimen: blood. This chain uses TRBV20-1 with TRBJ2-4; perhaps TRBD2 as D (6 bases). The receptor's source is a woman aged 25 to 45 in good health. CDR3 protein: CSAQNPGTGENIQYF. The CDR3 bases are TGCAGTGCTCAGAACCCCGGGACGGGGGAAAACATTCAGTACTTC.